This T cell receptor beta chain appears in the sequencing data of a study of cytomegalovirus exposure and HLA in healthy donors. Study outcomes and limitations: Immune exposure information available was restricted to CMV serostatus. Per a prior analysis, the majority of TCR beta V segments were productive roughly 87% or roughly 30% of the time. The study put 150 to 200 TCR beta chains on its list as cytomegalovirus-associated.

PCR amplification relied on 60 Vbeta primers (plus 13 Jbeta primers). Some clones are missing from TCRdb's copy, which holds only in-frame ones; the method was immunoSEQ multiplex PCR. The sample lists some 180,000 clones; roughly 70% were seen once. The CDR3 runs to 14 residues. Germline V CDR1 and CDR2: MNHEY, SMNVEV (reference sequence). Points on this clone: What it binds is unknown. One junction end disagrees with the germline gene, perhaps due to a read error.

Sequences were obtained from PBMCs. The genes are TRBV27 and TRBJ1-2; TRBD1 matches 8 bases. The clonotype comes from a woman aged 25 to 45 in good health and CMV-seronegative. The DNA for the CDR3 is TGTGCCAGCAGTCCCCAGGGGGCCCCCTATGGCCACACCTTC. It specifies CASSPQGAPYGHTF.